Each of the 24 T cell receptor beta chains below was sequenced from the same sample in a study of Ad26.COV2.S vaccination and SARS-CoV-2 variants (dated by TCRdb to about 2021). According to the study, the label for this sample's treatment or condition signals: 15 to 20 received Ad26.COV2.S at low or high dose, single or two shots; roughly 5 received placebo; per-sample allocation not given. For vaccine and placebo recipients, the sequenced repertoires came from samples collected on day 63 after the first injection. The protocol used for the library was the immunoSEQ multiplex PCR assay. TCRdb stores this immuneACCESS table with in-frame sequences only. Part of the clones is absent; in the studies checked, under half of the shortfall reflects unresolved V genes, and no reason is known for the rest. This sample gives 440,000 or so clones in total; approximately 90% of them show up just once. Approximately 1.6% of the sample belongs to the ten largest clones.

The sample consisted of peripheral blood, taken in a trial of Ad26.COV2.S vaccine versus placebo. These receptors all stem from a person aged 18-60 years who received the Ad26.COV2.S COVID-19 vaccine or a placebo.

The DNA for the CDR3 is TGCGCCAGCAGCCTCAGGGTGACTAATGAAAAACTGTTTTTT. This codes for CASSLRVTNEKLFF. This chain joins TRBV4-3 and TRBJ1-4, with a weak D call TRBD1 (5 bases). CDR1 and CDR2 from the germline V gene are LGHNA and YSLEER. The length of the CDR3 is 14 residues. Trimming stripped 4 bases from V and 2 bases from J, with 8 bases between.

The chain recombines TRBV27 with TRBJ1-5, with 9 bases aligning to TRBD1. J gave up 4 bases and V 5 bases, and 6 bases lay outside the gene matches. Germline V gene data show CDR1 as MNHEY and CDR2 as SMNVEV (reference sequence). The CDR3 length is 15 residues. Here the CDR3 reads CASSTYRGRNQPQHF. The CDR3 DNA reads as TGTGCCAGCAGTACGTACAGGGGGCGAAATCAGCCCCAGCATTTT.

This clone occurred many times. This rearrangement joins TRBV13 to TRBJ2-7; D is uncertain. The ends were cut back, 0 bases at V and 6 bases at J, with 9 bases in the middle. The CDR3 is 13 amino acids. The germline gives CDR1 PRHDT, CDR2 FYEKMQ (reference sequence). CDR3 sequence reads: CASSLGSGVEQYF. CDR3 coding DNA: TGTGCCAGCAGCTTAGGATCTGGGGTCGAGCAGTACTTC.

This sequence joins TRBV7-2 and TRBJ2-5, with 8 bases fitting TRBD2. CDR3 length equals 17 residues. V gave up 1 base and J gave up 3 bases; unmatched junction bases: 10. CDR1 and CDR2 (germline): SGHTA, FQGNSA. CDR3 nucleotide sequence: TGTGCCAGCAGCTTAGATTTTGAACCGGGACTAGAAGAGACCCAGTACTTC. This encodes CASSLDFEPGLEETQYF. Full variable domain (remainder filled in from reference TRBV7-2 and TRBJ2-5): GAGVSQSPSNKVTEKGKDVELRCDPISGHTALYWYRQSLGQGLEFLIYFQGNSAPDKSGLPSDRFSAERTGGSVSTLTIQRTQQEDSAVYLCASSLDFEPGLEETQYFGPGTRLLVL.

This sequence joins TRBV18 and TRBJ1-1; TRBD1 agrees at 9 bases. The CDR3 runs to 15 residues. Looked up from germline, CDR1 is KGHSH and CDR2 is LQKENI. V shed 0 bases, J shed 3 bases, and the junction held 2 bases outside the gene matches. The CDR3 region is CASSPPGQGYTEAFF. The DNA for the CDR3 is TGTGCCAGCTCACCACCGGGACAGGGTTACACTGAAGCTTTCTTT.

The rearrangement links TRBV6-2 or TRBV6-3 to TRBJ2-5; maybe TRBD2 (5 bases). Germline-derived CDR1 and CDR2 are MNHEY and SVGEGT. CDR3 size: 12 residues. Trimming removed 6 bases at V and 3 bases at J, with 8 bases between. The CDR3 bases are TGTGCCAGCAGCCTACTAGAAGAGACCCAGTACTTC. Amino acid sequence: CASSLLEETQYF.

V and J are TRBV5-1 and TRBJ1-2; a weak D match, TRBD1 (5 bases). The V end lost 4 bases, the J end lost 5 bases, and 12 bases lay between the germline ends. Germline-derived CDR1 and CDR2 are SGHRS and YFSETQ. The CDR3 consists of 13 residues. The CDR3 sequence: CASSGTPGYGYTF. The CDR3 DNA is TGCGCCAGCAGCGGTACTCCAGGGTATGGCTACACCTTC.

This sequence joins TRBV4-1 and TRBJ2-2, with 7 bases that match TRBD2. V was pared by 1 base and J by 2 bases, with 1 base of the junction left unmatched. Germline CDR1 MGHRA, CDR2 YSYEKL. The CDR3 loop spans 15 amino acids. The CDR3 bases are TGCGCCAGCAGCCAAGGCGGGGGAAACACCGGGGAGCTGTTTTTT. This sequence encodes CASSQGGGNTGELFF.

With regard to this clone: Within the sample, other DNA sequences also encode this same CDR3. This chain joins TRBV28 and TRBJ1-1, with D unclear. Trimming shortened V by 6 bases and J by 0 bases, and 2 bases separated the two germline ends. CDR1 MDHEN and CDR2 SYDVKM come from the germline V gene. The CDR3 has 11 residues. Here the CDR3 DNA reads TGTGCCAGCAGACTGAACACTGAAGCTTTCTTT. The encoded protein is CASRLNTEAFF.

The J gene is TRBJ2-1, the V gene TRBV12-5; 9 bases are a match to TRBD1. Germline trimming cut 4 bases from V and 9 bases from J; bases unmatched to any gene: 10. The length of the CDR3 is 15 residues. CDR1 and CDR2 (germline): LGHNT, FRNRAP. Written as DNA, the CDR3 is TGTGCTAGTGGTTGGGATTCGACAGGGGGGGGTGAGCAGTTCTTC. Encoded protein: CASGWDSTGGGEQFF.

The chain's CDR3 is CASSRRGAAGNTIYF. CDR3 DNA sequence: TGTGCCAGTAGTCGCCGGGGAGCAGCCGGAAACACCATATATTTT. This chain links TRBV19 with TRBJ1-3, with unresolved D. The CDR3 extends over 15 amino acids. Germline V gives CDR1 LNHDA, CDR2 SQIVND (reference sequence). Trimming cost V 5 bases and J 4 bases, with 15 bases left between them.

CDR3 region: CASSLVRLRVNTGELFF. DNA for the CDR3: TGTGCCAGCAGCTTAGTACGCCTTCGAGTAAACACCGGGGAGCTGTTTTTT. The chain employs TRBV7-6 and TRBJ2-2; D ambiguous. Germline loops: CDR1 SGHVS, CDR2 FNYEAQ. The CDR3 sequence is 17 residues long. V dropped 1 base and J dropped 2 bases, with 14 bases sitting between them.

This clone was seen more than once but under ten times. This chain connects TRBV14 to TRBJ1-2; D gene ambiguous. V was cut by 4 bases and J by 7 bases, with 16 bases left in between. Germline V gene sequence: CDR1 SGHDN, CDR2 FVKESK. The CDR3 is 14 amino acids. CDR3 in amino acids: CASSRYGQSAGYTF. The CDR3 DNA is TGTGCCAGCAGCCGCTATGGCCAATCCGCTGGCTACACCTTC.

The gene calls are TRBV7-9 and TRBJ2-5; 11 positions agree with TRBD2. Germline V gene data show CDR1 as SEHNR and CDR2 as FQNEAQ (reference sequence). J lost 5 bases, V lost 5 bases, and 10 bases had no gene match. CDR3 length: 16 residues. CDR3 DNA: TGTGCCAGCAGCAATCTGACTAGCGGGACTAGGGAGACCCAGTACTTC. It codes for CASSNLTSGTRETQYF.

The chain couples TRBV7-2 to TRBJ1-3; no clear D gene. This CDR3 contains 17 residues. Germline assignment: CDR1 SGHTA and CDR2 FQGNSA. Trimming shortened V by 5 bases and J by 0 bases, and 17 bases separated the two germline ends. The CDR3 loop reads CASSDRVVMHSGNTIYF. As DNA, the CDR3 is TGTGCCAGCAGCGATCGAGTTGTGATGCACTCTGGAAACACCATATATTTT.

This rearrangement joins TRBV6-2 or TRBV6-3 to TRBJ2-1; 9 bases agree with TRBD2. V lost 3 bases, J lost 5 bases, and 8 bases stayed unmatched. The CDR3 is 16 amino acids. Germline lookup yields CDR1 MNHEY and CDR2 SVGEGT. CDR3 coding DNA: TGTGCCAGCAGTTATAGGCGGGGGGGCAGTAACAATGAGCAGTTCTTC. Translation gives CASSYRRGGSNNEQFF.

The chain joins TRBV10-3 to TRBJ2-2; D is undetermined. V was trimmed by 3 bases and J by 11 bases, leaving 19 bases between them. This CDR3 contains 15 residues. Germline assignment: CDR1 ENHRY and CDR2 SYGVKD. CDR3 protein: CAISDVSLTVGELFF. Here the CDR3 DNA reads TGTGCCATCAGTGATGTTTCTTTGACCGTCGGTGAGCTGTTTTTT.

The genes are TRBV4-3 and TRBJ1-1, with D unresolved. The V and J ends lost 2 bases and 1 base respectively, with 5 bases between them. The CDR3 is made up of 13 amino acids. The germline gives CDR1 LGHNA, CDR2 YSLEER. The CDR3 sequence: CASSQYKNTEAFF. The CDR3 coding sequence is TGCGCCAGCAGCCAATATAAGAACACTGAAGCTTTCTTT.

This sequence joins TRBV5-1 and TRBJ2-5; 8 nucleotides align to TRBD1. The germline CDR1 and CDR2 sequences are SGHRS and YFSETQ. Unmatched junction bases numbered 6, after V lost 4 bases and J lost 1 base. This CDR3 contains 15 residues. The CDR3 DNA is TGCGCCAGCAGCAGGGCAGGGACAGGCCAAGAGACCCAGTACTTC. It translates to CASSRAGTGQETQYF.

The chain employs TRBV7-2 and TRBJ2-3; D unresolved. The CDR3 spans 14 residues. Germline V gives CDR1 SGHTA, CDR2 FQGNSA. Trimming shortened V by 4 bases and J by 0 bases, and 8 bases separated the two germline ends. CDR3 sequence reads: CASSSQYSTDTQYF. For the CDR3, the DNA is TGTGCCAGCAGCTCACAATATAGCACAGATACGCAGTATTTT.

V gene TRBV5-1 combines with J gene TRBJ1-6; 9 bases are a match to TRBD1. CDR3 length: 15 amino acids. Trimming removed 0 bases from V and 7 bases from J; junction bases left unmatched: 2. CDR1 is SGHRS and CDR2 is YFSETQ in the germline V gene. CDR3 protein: CASSLEDRGNSPLHF. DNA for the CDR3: TGCGCCAGCAGCTTGGAGGACAGGGGAAATTCACCCCTCCACTTT.

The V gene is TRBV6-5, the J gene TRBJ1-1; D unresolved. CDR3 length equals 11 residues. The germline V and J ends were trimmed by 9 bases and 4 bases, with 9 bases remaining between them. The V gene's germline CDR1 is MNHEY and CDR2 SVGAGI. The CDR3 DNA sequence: TGTGCCAGGATGGGGTGCACTGAAGCTTTCTTT. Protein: CARMGCTEAFF.

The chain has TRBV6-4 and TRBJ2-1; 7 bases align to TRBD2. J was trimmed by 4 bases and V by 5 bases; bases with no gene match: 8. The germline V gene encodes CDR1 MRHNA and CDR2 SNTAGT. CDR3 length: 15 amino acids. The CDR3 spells CASSPREGLYNEQFF. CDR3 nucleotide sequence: TGTGCCAGCAGTCCCAGGGAGGGCCTATACAATGAGCAGTTCTTC.

The CDR3 DNA follows: TGTGCCAGCAGCCCGACAGGGGTCGGCAATCAGCCCCAGCATTTT. It encodes CASSPTGVGNQPQHF. This rearrangement joins TRBV6-2 or TRBV6-3 to TRBJ1-5; 8 nucleotides align to TRBD1. Per the germline V gene, CDR1 is MNHEY and CDR2 is SVGEGT. The trim removed 6 bases at V and 2 bases at J, leaving 6 bases unmatched. The CDR3 is 15 residues long.